Described below is a single T cell receptor beta chain sequence and its context. The antigen is not known. Repertoires were generated with immunoSEQ multiplex PCR, while TCRdb's copy carries only in-frame clones and drops some. The data contain 120,000 to 150,000 clones, about nine tenths of them seen just once; the ten biggest clones take up about 3%. This sample is part of a study of T cell responses to AZD1222 COVID-19 vaccine. Study-level results: Clonal diversity was possibly underestimated; the donors were predominantly white British and more often female. Among vaccine-associated CD4 TCRs, coverage spanned spike, with dominance at 160-218 and 743-854.

The clonotype originates from an adult in good health. Source: peripheral blood, taken on day 0 of AZD1222 vaccination.

DNA of the CDR3: TGTGCCAGCAGCCAAGTAGGGGGAGGACTAACCGGGGAGCTGTTTTTT. Amino acids: CASSQVGGGLTGELFF. This sequence joins TRBV3-1 (or the pseudogene TRBV3-2) and TRBJ2-2; D could derive from TRBD1 or TRBD2 (6 bases each). V was clipped by 1 base and J by 5 bases, with 14 bases between them. The CDR3 is made up of 16 amino acids. Germline V CDR1 and CDR2: LGHDT, YNNKEL (reference sequence).